Here is one T cell receptor beta chain with its context. The data were taken from a study of blood T cell repertoires in COVID-19. There are 16 residues in the CDR3. V dropped 4 bases and J dropped 4 bases, with 18 bases sitting between them. Germline V gene lookup returns CDR1 SGHRS and CDR2 YFSETQ. Repertoires were generated with immunoSEQ multiplex PCR, while TCRdb's copy carries only in-frame clones and drops some. The data hold approximately 210,000 clones, with approximately 85% observed a single time. The study recruited people aged about 18 to 90 years across about 25 US areas. This sequence was found in a man between 35 and 55 years old who had recovered from COVID-19. The sample was PBMCs or T cells enriched from blood (not recorded which). V is TRBV5-1 and J is TRBJ2-1; maybe TRBD2 (6 bases). This chain's CDR3 is CASSTTGWREYNEQFF. The CDR3 DNA reads TGCGCCAGCAGCACCACAGGTTGGAGGGAATACAATGAGCAGTTCTTC.